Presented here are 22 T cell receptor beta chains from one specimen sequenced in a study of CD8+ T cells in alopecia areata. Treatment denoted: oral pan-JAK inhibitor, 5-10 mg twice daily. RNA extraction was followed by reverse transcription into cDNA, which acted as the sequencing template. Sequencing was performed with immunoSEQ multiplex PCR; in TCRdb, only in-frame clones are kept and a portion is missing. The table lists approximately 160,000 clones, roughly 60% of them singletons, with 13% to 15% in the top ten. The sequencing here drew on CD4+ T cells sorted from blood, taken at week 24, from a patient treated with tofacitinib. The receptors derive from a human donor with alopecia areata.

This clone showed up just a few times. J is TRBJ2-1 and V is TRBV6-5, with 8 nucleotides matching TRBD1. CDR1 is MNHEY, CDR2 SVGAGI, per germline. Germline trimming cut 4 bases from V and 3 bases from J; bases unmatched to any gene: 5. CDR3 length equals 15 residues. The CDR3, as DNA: TGTGCCAGCAGTTCCAGGGGGCCCCTCTACAATGAGCAGTTCTTC. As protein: CASSSRGPLYNEQFF.

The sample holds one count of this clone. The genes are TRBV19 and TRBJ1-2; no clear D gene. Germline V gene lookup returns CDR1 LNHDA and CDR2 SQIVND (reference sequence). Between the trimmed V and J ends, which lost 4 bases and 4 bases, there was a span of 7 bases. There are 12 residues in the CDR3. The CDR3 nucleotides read TGTGCCAGTAGTAGGGCTCCCTATGGCTACACCTTC. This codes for CASSRAPYGYTF.

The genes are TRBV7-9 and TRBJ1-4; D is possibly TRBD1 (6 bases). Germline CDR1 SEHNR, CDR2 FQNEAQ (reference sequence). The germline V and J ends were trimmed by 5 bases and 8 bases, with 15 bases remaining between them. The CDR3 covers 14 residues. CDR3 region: CASSGRTEREKLFF. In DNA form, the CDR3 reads TGTGCCAGCAGCGGCCGGACAGAGCGGGAAAAACTGTTTTTT.

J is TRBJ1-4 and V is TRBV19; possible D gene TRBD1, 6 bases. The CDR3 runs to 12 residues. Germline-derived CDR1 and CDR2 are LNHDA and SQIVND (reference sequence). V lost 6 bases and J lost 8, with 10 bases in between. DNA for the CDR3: TGTGCCAGTAGGGGCGGGGGCGAAAAACTGTTTTTT. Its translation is CASRGGGEKLFF.

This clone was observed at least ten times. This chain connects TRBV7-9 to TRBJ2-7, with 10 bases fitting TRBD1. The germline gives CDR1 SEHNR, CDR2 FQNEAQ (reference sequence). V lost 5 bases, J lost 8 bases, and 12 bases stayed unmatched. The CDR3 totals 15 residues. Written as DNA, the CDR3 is TGTGCCAGCAGCGCGGGACAGGGGTCCTACGAGCAGCAGTACTTC. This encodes CASSAGQGSYEQQYF.

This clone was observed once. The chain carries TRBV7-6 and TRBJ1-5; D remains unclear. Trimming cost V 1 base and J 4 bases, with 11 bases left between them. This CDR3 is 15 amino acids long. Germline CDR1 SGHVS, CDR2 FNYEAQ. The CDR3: CASSLDGPTNQPQHF. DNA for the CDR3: TGTGCCAGCAGCTTAGACGGGCCGACAAATCAGCCCCAGCATTTT.

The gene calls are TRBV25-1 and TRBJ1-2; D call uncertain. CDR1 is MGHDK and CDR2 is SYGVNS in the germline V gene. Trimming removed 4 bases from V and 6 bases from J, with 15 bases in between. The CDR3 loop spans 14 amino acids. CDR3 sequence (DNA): TGTGCCAGCAGTGGGGGTGTAGGGTTCCATGGCTACACCTTC. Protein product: CASSGGVGFHGYTF.

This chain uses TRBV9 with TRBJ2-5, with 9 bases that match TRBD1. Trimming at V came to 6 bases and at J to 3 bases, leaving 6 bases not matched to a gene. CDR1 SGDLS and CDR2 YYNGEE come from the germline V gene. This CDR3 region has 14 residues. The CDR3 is CASTGQGGKETQYF. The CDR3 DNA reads TGTGCCAGCACGGGACAGGGTGGGAAAGAGACCCAGTACTTC.

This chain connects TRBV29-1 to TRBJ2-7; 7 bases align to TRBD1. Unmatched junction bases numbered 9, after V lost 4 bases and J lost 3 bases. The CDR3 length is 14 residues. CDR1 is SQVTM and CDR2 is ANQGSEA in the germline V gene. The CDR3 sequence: CSVVVGQVFYEQYF. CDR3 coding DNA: TGCAGCGTTGTGGTCGGACAGGTATTCTACGAGCAGTACTTC.

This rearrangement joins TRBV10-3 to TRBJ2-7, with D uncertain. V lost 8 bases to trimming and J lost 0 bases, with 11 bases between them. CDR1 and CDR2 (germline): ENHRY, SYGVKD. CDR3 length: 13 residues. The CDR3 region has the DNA TGTGCCATCGCGAGACCGCACTCCTACGAGCAGTACTTC. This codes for CAIARPHSYEQYF.

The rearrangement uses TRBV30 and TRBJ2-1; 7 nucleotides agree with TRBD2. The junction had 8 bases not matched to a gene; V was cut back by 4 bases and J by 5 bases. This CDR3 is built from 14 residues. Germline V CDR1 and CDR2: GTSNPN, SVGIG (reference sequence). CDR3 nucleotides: TGTGCCTGGACTCGGGACTATTCTAACAATGAGCAGTTCTTC. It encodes CAWTRDYSNNEQFF.

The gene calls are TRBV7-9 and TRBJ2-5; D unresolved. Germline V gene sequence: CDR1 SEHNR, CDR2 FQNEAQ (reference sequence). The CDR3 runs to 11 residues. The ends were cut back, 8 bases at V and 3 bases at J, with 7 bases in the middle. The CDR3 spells CASVNEETQYF. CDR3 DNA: TGTGCCAGCGTTAACGAAGAGACCCAGTACTTC.

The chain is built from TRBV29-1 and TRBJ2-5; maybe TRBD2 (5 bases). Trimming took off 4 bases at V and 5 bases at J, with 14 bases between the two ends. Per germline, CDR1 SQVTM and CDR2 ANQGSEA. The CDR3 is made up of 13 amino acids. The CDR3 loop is CSVVGRSGETQYF. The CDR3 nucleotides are TGCAGCGTTGTAGGCAGATCGGGGGAGACCCAGTACTTC.

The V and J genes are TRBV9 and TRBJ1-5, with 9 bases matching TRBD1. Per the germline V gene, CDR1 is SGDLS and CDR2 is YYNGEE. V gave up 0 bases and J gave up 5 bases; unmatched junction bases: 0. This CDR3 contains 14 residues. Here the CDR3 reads CASSVGTGDQPQHF. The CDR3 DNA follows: TGTGCCAGCAGCGTAGGGACAGGGGATCAGCCCCAGCATTTT.

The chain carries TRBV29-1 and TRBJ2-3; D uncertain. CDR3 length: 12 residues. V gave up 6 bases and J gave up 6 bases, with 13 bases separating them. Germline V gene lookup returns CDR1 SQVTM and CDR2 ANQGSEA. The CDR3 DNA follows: TGCAGCGTCCTCCAAACGTTGGATACGCAGTATTTT. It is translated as CSVLQTLDTQYF.

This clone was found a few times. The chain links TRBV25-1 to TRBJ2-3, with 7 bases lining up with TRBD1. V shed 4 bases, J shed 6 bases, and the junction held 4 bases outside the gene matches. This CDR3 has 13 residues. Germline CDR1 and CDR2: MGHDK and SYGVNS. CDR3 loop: CASSGGGWDTQYF. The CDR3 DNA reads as TGTGCCAGCAGTGGAGGGGGCTGGGATACGCAGTATTTT.

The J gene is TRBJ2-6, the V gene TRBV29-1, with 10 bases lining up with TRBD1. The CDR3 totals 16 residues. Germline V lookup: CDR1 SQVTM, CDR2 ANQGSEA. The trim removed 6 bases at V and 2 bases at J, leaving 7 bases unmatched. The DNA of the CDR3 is TGCAGCGTATTGGGACAGGGGAGGACTGGGGCCAACGTCCTGACTTTC. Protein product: CSVLGQGRTGANVLTF.

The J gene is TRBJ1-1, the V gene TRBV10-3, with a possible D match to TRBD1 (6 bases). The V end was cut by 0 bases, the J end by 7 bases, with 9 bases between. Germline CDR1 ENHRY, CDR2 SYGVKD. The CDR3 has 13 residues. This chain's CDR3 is CAISESLDSEAFF. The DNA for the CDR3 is TGTGCCATCAGTGAGTCCCTGGACAGTGAAGCTTTCTTT.

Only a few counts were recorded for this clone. CDR3 sequence: CASSYRGNSPLHF. The CDR3 nucleotides read TGTGCCAGCAGTTACAGGGGCAATTCACCCCTCCACTTT. This chain connects TRBV27 to TRBJ1-6; 7 bases agree with TRBD1. The junction had 1 base not matched to a gene; V was cut back by 4 bases and J by 7 bases. Germline lookup yields CDR1 MNHEY and CDR2 SMNVEV (reference sequence). The CDR3 covers 13 residues.

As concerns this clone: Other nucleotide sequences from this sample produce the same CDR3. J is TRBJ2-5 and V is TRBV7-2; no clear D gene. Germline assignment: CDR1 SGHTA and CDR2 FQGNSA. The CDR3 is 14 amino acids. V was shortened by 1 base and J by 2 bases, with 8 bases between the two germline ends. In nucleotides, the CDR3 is TGTGCCAGCAGCTTAGTGGCCAGGCAAGAGACCCAGTACTTC. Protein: CASSLVARQETQYF.

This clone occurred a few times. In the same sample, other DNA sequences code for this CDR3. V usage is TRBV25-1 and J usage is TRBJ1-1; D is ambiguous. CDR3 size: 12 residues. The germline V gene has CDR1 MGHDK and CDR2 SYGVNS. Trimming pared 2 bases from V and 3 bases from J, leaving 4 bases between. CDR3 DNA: TGTGCCAGCAGTGAACAACACACTGAAGCTTTCTTT. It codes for CASSEQHTEAFF.

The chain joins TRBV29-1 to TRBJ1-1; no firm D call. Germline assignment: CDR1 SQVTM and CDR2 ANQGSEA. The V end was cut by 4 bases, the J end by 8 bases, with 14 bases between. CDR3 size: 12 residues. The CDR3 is CSVGVVRQEAFF. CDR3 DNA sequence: TGCAGCGTTGGAGTTGTCCGACAAGAAGCTTTCTTT.